This T cell receptor (beta chain) derives from a study of glioma-infiltrating T cells after dendritic cell vaccination. Findings and limits, study-wide: Patients with more pretreatment TILs had longer time to progression and survival.

A remark on this clone: Its matching antigen is unknown.

Profiling relied on immunoSEQ multiplex PCR, and the TCRdb table lists in-frame clones only, not all of them. Among roughly 83,000 clones listed, 85% to 90% were seen once. CDR1 and CDR2 (germline): MNHNY, SVGAGI (reference sequence). J lost 0 bases, V lost 6 bases, and 0 bases had no gene match. This CDR3 contains 14 residues. Sequencing used blood, obtained before dendritic cell vaccination. V gene TRBV6-6 combines with J gene TRBJ2-3, with 10 bases lining up with TRBD2. The TCR comes from a human donor with glioblastoma. This CDR3 is CASRGLASTDTQYF. The CDR3 DNA sequence: TGTGCCAGCAGGGGACTAGCGAGCACAGATACGCAGTATTTT.